These 6 T cell receptor beta chains share one sample of origin, sequenced in a study of shared clonotypes between healthy human individuals. Sequenced by immunoSEQ multiplex PCR; TCRdb stores in-frame clones only, minus some. The sample includes some 2,500,000 clones, around 92% seen only once; the top ten take around 0.35%. Material: naive CD4+ T cells from PBMCs. The subset is: CD45RA+ positively selected. All receptors derive from a young man in good health. Some clones in this sample may be carry-over from other donors' samples.

The chain joins TRBV4-2 to TRBJ2-3; TRBD1 is a possible D gene (6 bases). Trimming shortened V by 4 bases and J by 2 bases, and 16 bases separated the two germline ends. This CDR3 is built from 16 residues. CDR1 and CDR2 from the germline V gene are LGHNA and YNFKEQ. DNA for the CDR3: TGTGCCAGCAGCCCCGGACAGAGGGGAAACACAGATACGCAGTATTTT. It specifies CASSPGQRGNTDTQYF.

In nucleotides, the CDR3 is TGTGCCAGGCCCGGTAGAAAACAAGAGACCCAGTACTTC. Translation gives CARPGRKQETQYF. The chain employs TRBV27 and TRBJ2-5; D call uncertain. Looked up from germline, CDR1 is MNHEY and CDR2 is SMNVEV (reference sequence). This CDR3 region has 13 residues. The ends were cut back, 9 bases at V and 2 bases at J, with 13 bases in the middle.

V usage is TRBV25-1 and J usage is TRBJ2-7; tentatively, D is TRBD1 or TRBD2 (6 bases each). Per germline, CDR1 MGHDK and CDR2 SYGVNS. This CDR3 region has 13 residues. V shed 5 bases and J shed 4 bases, with 12 bases lying between them. CDR3 in amino acids: CASSPLGGYEQYF. The CDR3, as DNA: TGTGCCAGCAGTCCCTTAGGGGGGTACGAGCAGTACTTC.

Concerning this clone: The sample has other DNA sequences that encode this CDR3 too. This rearrangement joins TRBV5-1 to TRBJ1-1, with D perhaps matching TRBD1 (6 bases). The V and J ends lost 3 bases and 1 base respectively, with 10 bases between them. From germline, CDR1 is SGHRS and CDR2 YFSETQ. The CDR3 extends over 14 amino acids. This CDR3 is CASSSRTENTEAFF. The CDR3 coding sequence is TGCGCCAGCAGCTCCCGGACAGAGAACACTGAAGCTTTCTTT.

This chain links TRBV5-1 with TRBJ1-2; D not certain. Germline CDR1 reads SGHRS; CDR2 reads YFSETQ. The CDR3 has 15 residues. Trimming stripped 1 base from V and 8 bases from J, with 18 bases between. The CDR3 sequence is CASSLWGLEVGGYTF. DNA of the CDR3: TGCGCCAGCAGCTTGTGGGGTCTCGAGGTGGGAGGCTACACCTTC. Variable domain in full (rest from reference TRBV5-1 and TRBJ1-2): KAGVTQTPRYLIKTRGQQVTLSCSPISGHRSVSWYQQTPGQGLQFLFEYFSETQRNKGNFPGRFSGRQFSNSRSEMNVSTLELGDSALYLCASSLWGLEVGGYTFGSGTRLTVV.

The gene calls are TRBV5-5 and TRBJ2-1; D perhaps matches TRBD1 (5 bases). V lost 4 bases, J lost 6 bases, and 14 bases lay in between. The germline gives CDR1 SGHKS, CDR2 YYEKEE (reference sequence). This CDR3 comprises 14 residues. DNA for the CDR3: TGTGCCAGCAGCGGGGCCGAGCGATTCAATGAGCAGTTCTTC. It specifies CASSGAERFNEQFF.